Listed below are T cell receptor beta chains from one sample, sequenced in a study of neoadjuvant anti-PD-1 for oral cavity cancer. Clones were sequenced by immunoSEQ multiplex PCR, and TCRdb holds only the in-frame ones, with some missing. The sample includes 15,000 or so clones, 65% to 70% seen only once; the top ten take approximately 2.6%. Here the sequenced sample was PBMCs, taken before nivolumab (anti-PD-1) treatment. These receptors were obtained from a person aged 40 to 85 with oral cavity squamous cell carcinoma. CDR3s include the opening cysteine and the closing phenylalanine or tryptophan. The D gene is left open where the match is weak. Clone sizes are given selectively: once, few, many, or a class where the clone is expanded.

few	TRBV6-4	.	TRBJ2-5	10	CATSQGPQYF	TGTGCCACAAGCCAGGGGCCCCAGTACTTC
.	TRBV5-1	TRBD1	TRBJ2-7	15	CASSNRGFASGEQYF	TGCGCCAGCAGCAACAGGGGTTTCGCTTCTGGCGAGCAGTACTTC
medium-sized	TRBV6-6	TRBD2	TRBJ2-7	12	CASRLAAYEQYF	TGTGCCAGCAGACTAGCGGCTTACGAGCAGTACTTC
.	TRBV19	.	TRBJ2-1	14	CASSIAFEINEQFF	TGTGCCAGTAGTATTGCCTTTGAAATAAATGAGCAGTTCTTC
few	TRBV6-4	TRBD2	TRBJ2-1	15	CASSDTLAGGNEQFF	TGTGCCAGCAGTGATACACTAGCGGGAGGCAATGAGCAGTTCTTC
.	TRBV11-2	TRBD2	TRBJ2-7	18	CASSLGRTSGSQSYEQYF	TGTGCCAGCAGCTTAGGCCGGACTAGCGGGAGTCAATCCTACGAGCAGTACTTC
once	TRBV6-1	.	TRBJ1-1	14	CASSEEEGYTEAFF	TGTGCCAGCAGTGAAGAGGAGGGATACACTGAAGCTTTCTTT
.	TRBV9	.	TRBJ2-1	18	CASSVGHTSGRALNEQFF	TGTGCCAGCAGCGTAGGGCACACGTCAGGACGGGCTCTTAATGAGCAGTTCTTC
.	TRBV5-6	.	TRBJ1-1	16	CASSLLRLSMNTEAFF	TGTGCCAGCAGCTTACTACGGTTAAGCATGAACACTGAAGCTTTCTTT
.	TRBV30	TRBD2	TRBJ2-3	15	CAWRDLAGSTDTQYF	TGTGCCTGGAGGGACCTAGCGGGAAGCACAGATACGCAGTATTTT
.	TRBV5-4	.	TRBJ2-7	14	CASSLAGVAYEQYF	TGTGCCAGCAGCTTGGCGGGTGTCGCCTACGAGCAGTACTTC
.	TRBV5-6	.	TRBJ1-1	14	CASSPTGRGTEAFF	TGTGCCAGCAGCCCGACAGGACGAGGGACTGAAGCTTTCTTT
.	TRBV10-1	.	TRBJ2-3	17	CASSTSNLGRGRNTQYF	TGCGCCAGCAGTACAAGCAATTTGGGGAGAGGAAGAAATACGCAGTATTTT
.	TRBV27	.	TRBJ2-1	14	CASSRTYVNNEQFF	TGTGCCAGCAGTCGGACATACGTTAACAATGAGCAGTTCTTC
few	TRBV30	.	TRBJ2-5	12	CAWSVNSETQYF	TGTGCCTGGAGTGTAAATTCGGAGACCCAGTACTTC
.	TRBV6-6	TRBD1	TRBJ2-1	12	CASSASGGEQFF	TGTGCCAGCAGTGCCTCAGGGGGTGAGCAGTTCTTC
.	TRBV6-6	TRBD1	TRBJ2-7	15	CASTPGGQGVWEQYF	TGTGCCAGCACCCCCGGGGGACAGGGGGTCTGGGAGCAGTACTTC
.	TRBV6-1	.	TRBJ1-3	14	CASSPGASGNTIYF	TGTGCCAGCAGCCCCGGGGCTTCTGGAAACACCATATATTTT
.	TRBV6-5	TRBD1	TRBJ1-5	15	CASQQGVYSNQPQHF	TGTGCCAGCCAACAGGGGGTCTATAGCAATCAGCCCCAGCATTTT
.	TRBV13	.	TRBJ2-7	14	CASSLGQGGREQYF	TGTGCCAGCAGCTTAGGACAGGGGGGGCGGGAGCAGTACTTC
.	TRBV30	.	TRBJ2-3	13	CAWTKGNTDTQYF	TGTGCCTGGACGAAGGGGAACACAGATACGCAGTATTTT
few	TRBV7-9	.	TRBJ2-3	14	CASSLMVGGDTQYF	TGTGCCAGCAGCTTAATGGTCGGGGGTGATACGCAGTATTTT
.	TRBV5-8	TRBD1	TRBJ2-5	16	CASSLEGTVNQETQYF	TGTGCCAGCAGCTTGGAAGGGACAGTTAACCAAGAGACCCAGTACTTC
once	TRBV30	.	TRBJ1-1	13	CAWGETPNTEAFF	TGTGCCTGGGGGGAGACGCCGAACACTGAAGCTTTCTTT
.	TRBV7-8	TRBD2	TRBJ2-1	14	CASTVSGAYNEQFF	TGTGCCAGCACCGTTAGCGGGGCCTACAATGAGCAGTTCTTC
.	TRBV5-4	.	TRBJ2-7	14	CASSPTSGYYEQYF	TGTGCCAGCAGCCCGACGTCTGGATACTACGAGCAGTACTTC